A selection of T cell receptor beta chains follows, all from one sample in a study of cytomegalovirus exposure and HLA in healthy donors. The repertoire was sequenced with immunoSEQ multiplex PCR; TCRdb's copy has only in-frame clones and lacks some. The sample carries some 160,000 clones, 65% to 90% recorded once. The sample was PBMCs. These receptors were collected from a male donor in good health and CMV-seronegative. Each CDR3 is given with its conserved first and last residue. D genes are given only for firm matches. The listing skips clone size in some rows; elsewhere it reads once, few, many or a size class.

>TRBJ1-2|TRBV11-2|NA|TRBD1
CASYGQVHGYTF
TGTGCCAGCTATGGACAGGTCCATGGCTACACCTTC
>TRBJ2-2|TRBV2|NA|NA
CASSEVRSRYTGELFF
TGTGCCAGCAGTGAAGTAAGGAGTAGATACACCGGGGAGCTGTTTTTT
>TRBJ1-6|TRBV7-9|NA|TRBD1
CASSFSRGQGSPLHF
TGTGCCAGCAGCTTTAGCCGGGGACAGGGTTCACCCCTCCACTTT
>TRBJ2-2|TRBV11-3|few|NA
CASSLDQGGSGYTGELFF
TGTGCCAGCAGCTTAGATCAGGGGGGATCCGGCTACACCGGGGAGCTGTTTTTT
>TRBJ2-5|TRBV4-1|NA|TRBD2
CASSQLGLADKSETQYF
TGCGCCAGCAGCCAACTAGGGCTAGCGGACAAAAGTGAGACCCAGTACTTC
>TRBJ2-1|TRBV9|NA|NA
CASSVGGAPHNEQFF
TGTGCCAGCAGCGTAGGGGGAGCACCCCACAATGAGCAGTTCTTC
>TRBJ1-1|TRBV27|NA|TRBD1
CASIPKGGQRSKAFF
TGTGCCAGCATCCCTAAAGGGGGCCAGCGTTCGAAAGCTTTCTTT
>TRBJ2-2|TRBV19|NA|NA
CASSIDLAGVTGELFF
TGTGCCAGTAGTATAGATTTGGCAGGGGTGACCGGGGAGCTGTTTTTT
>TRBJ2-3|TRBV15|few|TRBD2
CATSSVSGGTDTQYF
TGTGCCACCAGCTCAGTCTCGGGGGGAACAGATACGCAGTATTTT
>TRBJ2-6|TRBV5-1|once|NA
CASSGGISGANVLTF
TGCGCCAGCAGCGGGGGCATCTCTGGGGCCAACGTCCTGACTTTC
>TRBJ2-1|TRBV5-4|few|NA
CASSIFGLNNEQFF
TGTGCCAGCAGCATCTTCGGGTTAAACAATGAGCAGTTCTTC
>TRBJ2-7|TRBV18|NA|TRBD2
CASSPPGGGSSYEQYF
TGTGCCAGCTCACCACCTGGGGGAGGGAGCTCCTACGAGCAGTACTTC
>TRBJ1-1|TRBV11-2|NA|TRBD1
CASSFSGTGGTEAFF
TGTGCCAGCAGCTTTTCCGGGACAGGGGGCACTGAAGCTTTCTTT
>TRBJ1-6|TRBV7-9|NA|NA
CASSPGYNSPLHF
TGTGCCAGCAGCCCGGGCTATAATTCACCCCTCCACTTT
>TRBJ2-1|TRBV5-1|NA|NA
CASRGAPDSYNEQFF
TGCGCCAGCAGGGGGGCCCCAGACTCCTACAATGAGCAGTTCTTC
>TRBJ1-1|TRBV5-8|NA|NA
CASSLRGQSAYGTEAFF
TGTGCCAGCAGCTTGAGGGGTCAGTCAGCCTACGGCACTGAAGCTTTCTTT
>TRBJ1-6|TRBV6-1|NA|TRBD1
CASSDTAGGFDNSPLHF
TGTGCCAGCAGTGACACGGCAGGGGGGTTCGATAATTCACCCCTCCACTTT
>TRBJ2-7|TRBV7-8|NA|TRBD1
CASSLARFYSGQGKYEQYF
TGTGCCAGCAGCTTAGCTCGGTTTTACTCGGGACAGGGCAAGTACGAGCAGTACTTC
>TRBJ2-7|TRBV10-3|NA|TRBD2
CAISDRGDRDEQYF
TGTGCCATCAGTGACCGGGGGGACCGGGACGAGCAGTACTTC
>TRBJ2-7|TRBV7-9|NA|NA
CSSSSGEQYF
TGTTCCAGCAGCTCGGGGGAGCAGTACTTC
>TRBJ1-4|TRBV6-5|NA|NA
CASSYSTGGAVEKLFF
TGTGCCAGCAGTTACTCGACTGGGGGGGCCGTCGAAAAACTGTTTTTT
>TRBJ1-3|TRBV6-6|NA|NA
CASSSRGSSGNTIYF
TGTGCCAGCAGCTCCAGGGGCTCCTCTGGAAACACCATATATTTT
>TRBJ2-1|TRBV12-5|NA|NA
CASGRSVYNEQFF
TGTGCTAGTGGTCGTAGCGTTTACAATGAGCAGTTCTTC
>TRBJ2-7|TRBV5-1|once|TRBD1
CASSGGTGNYEQYF
TGCGCCAGCAGCGGCGGGACAGGGAACTACGAGCAGTACTTC
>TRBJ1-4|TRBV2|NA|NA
CASRVDSTNEKLFF
TGTGCCAGCAGGGTGGACAGCACTAATGAAAAACTGTTTTTT
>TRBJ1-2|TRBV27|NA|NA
CASSLNPRDNIVGYTF
TGTGCCAGCAGTTTAAACCCCCGGGACAACATCGTCGGCTACACCTTC
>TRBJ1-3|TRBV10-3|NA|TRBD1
CAISESGGGGRNTIYF
TGTGCCATCAGTGAGTCAGGAGGAGGGGGCAGAAACACCATATATTTT
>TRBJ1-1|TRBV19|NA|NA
CASSMAGRPTEAFF
TGTGCCAGTAGTATGGCAGGGAGGCCCACTGAAGCTTTCTTT
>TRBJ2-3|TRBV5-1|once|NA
CASSVTGSRPDTQYF
TGCGCCAGCAGCGTAACAGGTAGTCGCCCAGATACGCAGTATTTT
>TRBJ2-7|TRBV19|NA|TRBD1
CASSNGQGKYYEQYF
TGTGCCAGTAGTAACGGACAGGGAAAATACTACGAGCAGTACTTC
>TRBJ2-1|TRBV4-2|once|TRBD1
CASSQGWTGTRKTNEQFF
TGTGCCAGCAGCCAAGGATGGACAGGCACCCGTAAAACAAATGAGCAGTTCTTC
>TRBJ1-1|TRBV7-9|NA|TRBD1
CASIPRDRAVNTEAFF
TGTGCCAGCATCCCCCGGGACAGGGCTGTGAACACTGAAGCTTTCTTT
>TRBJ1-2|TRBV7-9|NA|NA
CASSPREGHYGYTF
TGTGCCAGCAGCCCCAGGGAGGGACACTATGGCTACACCTTC
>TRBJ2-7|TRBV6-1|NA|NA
CASRVGLGHGYEQYF
TGTGCCAGCAGAGTTGGGCTGGGACACGGCTACGAGCAGTACTTC
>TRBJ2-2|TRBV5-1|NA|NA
CASSLGATGELFF
TGCGCCAGCAGCTTGGGGGCCACCGGGGAGCTGTTTTTT
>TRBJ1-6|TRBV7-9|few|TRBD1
CASSTSGGAGSPLHF
TGTGCCAGCAGCACCTCAGGGGGCGCGGGATCACCCCTCCACTTT
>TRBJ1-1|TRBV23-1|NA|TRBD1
CASSQSIRGTEAFF
TGCGCCAGCAGTCAATCCATCAGGGGGACTGAAGCTTTCTTT
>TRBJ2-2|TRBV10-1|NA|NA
CASSGQMNTGELFF
TGCGCCAGCAGTGGACAGATGAACACCGGGGAGCTGTTTTTT
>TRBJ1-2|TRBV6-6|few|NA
CASSSWEGNYGYTF
TGTGCCAGCAGTTCCTGGGAGGGTAACTATGGCTACACCTTC
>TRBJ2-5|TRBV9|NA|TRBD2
CASSVTSGTQETQYF
TGTGCCAGCAGCGTGACTAGCGGGACCCAAGAGACCCAGTACTTC
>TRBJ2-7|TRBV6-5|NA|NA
CASSYSSQGSNEQYF
TGTGCCAGCAGTTACTCGAGTCAGGGGAGTAACGAGCAGTACTTC
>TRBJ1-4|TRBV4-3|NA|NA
CASSLGDTGEKLFF
TGCGCCAGCAGCTTAGGGGATACGGGTGAAAAACTGTTTTTT
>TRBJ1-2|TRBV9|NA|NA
CASSAGNRGNYGYTF
TGTGCCAGCAGCGCGGGCAACCGGGGGAATTATGGCTACACCTTC
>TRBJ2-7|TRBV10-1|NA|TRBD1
CASSESTTDRAPYEQYF
TGCGCCAGCAGTGAGTCTACGACGGACAGGGCCCCCTACGAGCAGTACTTC
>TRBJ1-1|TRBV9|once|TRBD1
CASSLKTGWNTEAFF
TGTGCCAGCAGCCTCAAGACAGGGTGGAACACTGAAGCTTTCTTT
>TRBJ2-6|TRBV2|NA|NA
CASSERASGANVLTF
TGTGCCAGCAGTGAACGCGCCTCAGGGGCCAACGTCCTGACTTTC
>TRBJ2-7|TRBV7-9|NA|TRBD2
CATVSGGFAYEQYF
TGTGCCACCGTTTCCGGGGGGTTCGCCTACGAGCAGTACTTC
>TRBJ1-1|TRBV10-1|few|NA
CASSLSLNTEAFF
TGCGCCAGCAGTTTGTCTTTGAACACTGAAGCTTTCTTT
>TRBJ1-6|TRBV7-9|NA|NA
CASSLLGNSPLHF
TGTGCCAGCAGCTTACTCGGTAATTCACCCCTCCACTTT
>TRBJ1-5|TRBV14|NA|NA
CASSSRVDQPQHF
TGTGCCAGCAGCTCCAGGGTGGATCAGCCCCAGCATTTT
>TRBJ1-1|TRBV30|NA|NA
CAWTPPGRGFGTEAFF
TGTGCCTGGACTCCGCCGGGCAGGGGATTTGGCACTGAAGCTTTCTTT
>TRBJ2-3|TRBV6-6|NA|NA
CASSIESPNPYF
TGTGCCAGCAGTATCGAGTCCCCTAATCCGTATTTT
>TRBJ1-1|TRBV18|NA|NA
CASSPQQGPNTEAFF
TGTGCCAGCTCACCGCAACAGGGTCCGAACACTGAAGCTTTCTTT
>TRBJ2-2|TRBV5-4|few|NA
CASSFGNTGELFF
TGTGCCAGCAGCTTCGGGAACACCGGGGAGCTGTTTTTT
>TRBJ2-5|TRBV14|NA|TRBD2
CASSPGTIAVETQYF
TGTGCCAGCAGCCCCGGGACTATAGCGGTAGAGACCCAGTACTTC
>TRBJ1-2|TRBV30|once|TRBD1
CAWSVRDRVRRYGYTF
TGTGCCTGGAGTGTTAGGGACAGGGTTAGGCGGTATGGCTACACCTTC
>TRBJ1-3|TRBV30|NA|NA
CAWSPTSSGNTIYF
TGTGCCTGGAGCCCGACAAGCTCTGGAAACACCATATATTTT
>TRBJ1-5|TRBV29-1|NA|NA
CSVALDQDQPQHF
TGCAGCGTCGCGTTAGACCAGGATCAGCCCCAGCATTTT
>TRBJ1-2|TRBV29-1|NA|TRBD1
CSVVRGLGYGYTF
TGCAGCGTTGTAAGGGGGCTTGGCTATGGCTACACCTTC
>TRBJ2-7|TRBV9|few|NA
CASSVVGGLSSEQYF
TGTGCCAGCAGCGTAGTCGGGGGGCTTTCTAGCGAGCAGTACTTC